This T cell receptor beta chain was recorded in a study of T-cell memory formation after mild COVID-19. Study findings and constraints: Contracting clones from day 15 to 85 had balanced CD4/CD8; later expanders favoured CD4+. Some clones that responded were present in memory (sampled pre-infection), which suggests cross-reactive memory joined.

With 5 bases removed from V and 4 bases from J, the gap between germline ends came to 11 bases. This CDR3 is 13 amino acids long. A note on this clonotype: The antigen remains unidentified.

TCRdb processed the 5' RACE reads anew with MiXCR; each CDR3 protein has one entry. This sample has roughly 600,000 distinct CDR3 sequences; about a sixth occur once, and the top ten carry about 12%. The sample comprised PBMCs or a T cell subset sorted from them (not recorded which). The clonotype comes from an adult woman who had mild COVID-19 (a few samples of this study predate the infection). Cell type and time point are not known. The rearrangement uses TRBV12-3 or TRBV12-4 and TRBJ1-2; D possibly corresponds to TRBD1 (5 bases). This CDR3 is CASSPGVTYGYTF. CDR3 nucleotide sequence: TGTGCCAGCAGTCCGGGGGTTACCTATGGCTACACCTTC.